This TCR beta chain was sequenced for a study of blood T cell repertoires in COVID-19. In the study overall: Sources were T cells, B-cell-depleted T cells, or PBMCs; the material itself was cDNA or gDNA.

Measured with immunoSEQ multiplex PCR; TCRdb has only the in-frame clones, and not every one. The sample shows around 200,000 clones, 80% to 85% of them seen only once. Germline V gene sequence: CDR1 SEHNR, CDR2 FQNEAQ (reference sequence). This CDR3 has 12 residues. Trimming removed 6 bases from V and 1 base from J, with 6 bases in between. The sequenced sample consisted of peripheral blood. The gene calls are TRBV7-9 and TRBJ1-1; D gene uncertain. This TCR was sampled from a man aged 50 to 59 with active or convalescent COVID-19. The CDR3 here is CASRGPNTEAFF. The CDR3, as DNA: TGTGCCAGCAGGGGCCCGAACACTGAAGCTTTCTTT.